The 9 T cell receptor beta chains below all came from one sample that was sequenced in a study of cytomegalovirus exposure and HLA in healthy donors. Researchers ran the PCR with 60 Vbeta and 13 Jbeta primers. Clones were sequenced by immunoSEQ multiplex PCR, and TCRdb holds only the in-frame ones, with some missing. The data contain 130,000 or so clones, over 8% of them seen just once; the ten biggest clones take up 5% to 7%. Sequenced: PBMCs. The receptor set was obtained from a man aged 35 to 55 in good health and CMV-seronegative.

Turning to this clone: This specimen includes other DNA sequences encoding the same CDR3. The chain couples TRBV15 to TRBJ1-5, with TRBD1 as a possible D gene (5 bases). The CDR3 is 14 residues long. Germline V gene data show CDR1 as LNHNV and CDR2 as YYDKDF (reference sequence). V dropped 1 base and J dropped 4 bases, with 8 bases sitting between them. CDR3 region: CATSRGTRNQPQHF. CDR3 coding DNA: TGTGCCACCAGCAGAGGGACACGAAATCAGCCCCAGCATTTT.

The chain links TRBV4-3 to TRBJ2-7, with no clear D. V was pared by 0 bases and J by 0 bases, with 9 bases between. The germline V gene encodes CDR1 LGHNA and CDR2 YSLEER. This CDR3 contains 15 residues. This CDR3 reads CASSQERNHSYEQYF. CDR3 coding DNA: TGCGCCAGCAGCCAAGAGCGGAATCACTCCTACGAGCAGTACTTC.

This clone was counted once. The chain recombines TRBV9 with TRBJ2-1; D ambiguous. Germline assignment: CDR1 SGDLS and CDR2 YYNGEE. The CDR3 totals 13 residues. V lost 0 bases and J 7 bases, leaving 8 bases between the germline ends. For the CDR3, the DNA is TGTGCCAGCAGCGTAGGTGACAAGAATGAGCAGTTCTTC. This sequence encodes CASSVGDKNEQFF.

V gene TRBV15 combines with J gene TRBJ2-5; 8 bases are a match to TRBD2. The CDR3 runs to 17 residues. After removal of 0 bases from V and 5 bases from J, the junction contained 11 bases not matched to a gene. Germline values: CDR1 LNHNV, CDR2 YYDKDF (reference sequence). The CDR3 sequence is CATSRDLTSGFGETQYF. In DNA form, the CDR3 reads TGTGCCACCAGCAGAGATTTAACTAGCGGATTCGGTGAGACCCAGTACTTC.

The table lists this clone with a few counts. This sequence joins TRBV19 and TRBJ2-2, with 7 bases identical to TRBD2. The CDR3 consists of 14 residues. In germline, CDR1 is LNHDA, CDR2 SQIVND (reference sequence). The junction had 5 bases not matched to a gene; V was cut back by 6 bases and J by 4 bases. DNA of the CDR3: TGTGCCAGTAGGAACGGGGGGTCCACCGGGGAGCTGTTTTTT. It translates to CASRNGGSTGELFF.

This chain connects TRBV5-1 to TRBJ2-1; 12 nucleotides align to TRBD2. From germline, CDR1 is SGHRS and CDR2 YFSETQ. CDR3 size: 15 residues. V was clipped by 4 bases and J by 8 bases; unmatched bases: 7. The CDR3 DNA follows: TGCGCCAGCAGCGCGGGACTAGCGGGCGTCGATGAGCAGTTCTTC. It encodes CASSAGLAGVDEQFF. Full variable domain (remainder filled in from reference TRBV5-1 and TRBJ2-1): KAGVTQTPRYLIKTRGQQVTLSCSPISGHRSVSWYQQTPGQGLQFLFEYFSETQRNKGNFPGRFSGRQFSNSRSEMNVSTLELGDSALYLCASSAGLAGVDEQFFGPGTRLTVL.

This chain joins TRBV5-5 and TRBJ1-1, with TRBD1 as a possible D gene (5 bases). Deletions cut 4 bases from V and 1 base from J, with 11 bases between. CDR3 length equals 14 residues. Germline V gives CDR1 SGHKS, CDR2 YYEKEE (reference sequence). The CDR3 DNA reads as TGTGCCAGCAGCGAAGGGGCCGGGAACACTGAAGCTTTCTTT. As protein: CASSEGAGNTEAFF.

Only a few counts were recorded for this clone. The chain uses TRBV5-1 and TRBJ2-5; a possible D gene is TRBD2 (7 bases). CDR3 length equals 16 residues. Trimming shortened V by 2 bases and J by 1 base, and 15 bases separated the two germline ends. Germline V CDR1 and CDR2: SGHRS, YFSETQ. CDR3 nucleotide sequence: TGCGCCAGCAGCTTACTACAGGGAGGGGGCCAAGAGACCCAGTACTTC. As protein: CASSLLQGGGQETQYF. Together with reference TRBV5-1 and TRBJ2-5, the CDR3 gives the full variable domain: KAGVTQTPRYLIKTRGQQVTLSCSPISGHRSVSWYQQTPGQGLQFLFEYFSETQRNKGNFPGRFSGRQFSNSRSEMNVSTLELGDSALYLCASSLLQGGGQETQYFGPGTRLLVL.

A few counts support this clone. The chain couples TRBV2 to TRBJ1-1, with 8 bases lining up with TRBD1. Germline lookup yields CDR1 SNHLY and CDR2 FYNNEI. V lost 2 bases and J lost 4; bases outside the gene matches: 9. CDR3 length: 16 amino acids. The CDR3 DNA reads TGTGCCAGCAGTGAAAGGCCAGGGGGCGTCTTCACTGAAGCTTTCTTT. It is translated as CASSERPGGVFTEAFF.